This is a list of T cell receptor beta chains from one sample in a study of identical twins. TCRdb recomputed calls from the 5' RACE reads with MiXCR, one row per CDR3 protein. Here the sample spans approximately 230,000 distinct CDR3 sequences, 6.5% being singletons. These same records also appear under a second study, on T cells expressing NK-cell markers.

The sequenced material came from CD8+ T cells sorted from blood. Source of these receptors: a woman between 18 and 29 years old in good health. The CDR3 runs from the conserved cysteine through the conserved F or W. The order of the fields is D gene, V gene, clone size, J gene, CDR3 DNA, CDR3 protein. A D gene is named only where the DNA matches it firmly. Not every row has a clone size; where given, it reads once, few, many or a size class.

TRBD1	TRBV6-5	few	TRBJ1-2	TGTGCCAGCAGTTACTCGTGGGGACAGGACGGCTACACCTTC	CASSYSWGQDGYTF
NA	TRBV15	few	TRBJ2-7	TGTGCCACCAGCAGAGGGGTCGAGAGGACAGAGTACGAGCAGTACTTC	CATSRGVERTEYEQYF
TRBD1	TRBV7-9	NA	TRBJ2-7	TGTGCCAGCAGCTCACGTCGGGACAGGTCGTACGAGCAGTACTTC	CASSSRRDRSYEQYF
TRBD2	TRBV28	few	TRBJ2-3	TGTGCCAGCAGTCCGGATGTCGGGAGCGGGAGGGCCGGGACAGATACGCAGTATTTT	CASSPDVGSGRAGTDTQYF
NA	TRBV4-3	many	TRBJ2-3	TGCGCCAGCAGCCAAGAATCACTAGCCGCTAGCACAGATACGCAGTATTTT	CASSQESLAASTDTQYF
TRBD1	TRBV5-1	many	TRBJ2-3	TGCGCCAGCAGCTCCAACAGGGGCCCTAGCACAGATACGCAGTATTTT	CASSSNRGPSTDTQYF
NA	TRBV29-1	many	TRBJ2-1	TGCAGCGTTCTAGGGGGGGGCAATGAGCAGTTCTTC	CSVLGGGNEQFF
NA	TRBV27	few	TRBJ1-2	TGTGCCAGCAGTAATTCGCGGGTTGATGGCTACACCTTC	CASSNSRVDGYTF
TRBD1	TRBV15	few	TRBJ1-2	TGTGCCGTCTCCCGGGACAGGGGGTCGCACTATGGCTACACCTTC	CAVSRDRGSHYGYTF
NA	TRBV4-1	NA	TRBJ1-2	TGCGCCAGCAGCCAAGATTCAAGGGCCCTTGTGGGCCTCTATGGCTACACCTTC	CASSQDSRALVGLYGYTF
NA	TRBV5-8	NA	TRBJ1-5	TGTGCCAGCAGCTTGGGGTGGGCTAGCAATCAGCCCCAGCATTTT	CASSLGWASNQPQHF
NA	TRBV29-1	NA	TRBJ2-7	TGCAGCCCCCGTAAGGGGTTCTACGAGCAGTACTTC	CSPRKGFYEQYF
NA	TRBV4-1	NA	TRBJ1-1	TGCGCCAGCAGCCACAAGATTGAGCAAGACACTGAAGCTTTCTTT	CASSHKIEQDTEAFF
TRBD2	TRBV2	NA	TRBJ2-1	TGTGCCAGTAGCGGGAGATTGTTCTTCTTC	CASSGRLFFF
TRBD2	TRBV27	few	TRBJ2-6	TGTGCCAGCAGTTCCCACCGGGGGGTAGAAGCGGGGGCCAACGTCCTGACTTTC	CASSSHRGVEAGANVLTF
TRBD1	TRBV7-9	few	TRBJ2-5	TGTGCCAGCAGCTTTATCGGACAGGGGCCGAAAGAGACCCAGTACTTC	CASSFIGQGPKETQYF
NA	TRBV9	few	TRBJ2-3	TGTGCCAGCGGAAGTGGACCGCGCACAGATACGCAGTATTTT	CASGSGPRTDTQYF
NA	TRBV27	many	TRBJ2-1	TGTGCCAGCAGCAGGGGGGTTACGAGCTCCTACAATGAGCAGTTCTTC	CASSRGVTSSYNEQFF
NA	TRBV10-1	many	TRBJ2-2	TGCGCCAGCAGTGTAACAGGGAACACCGGGGAGCTGTTTTTT	CASSVTGNTGELFF
NA	TRBV6-1	many	TRBJ1-1	TGTGCCAGCAGTCTTAACCCGGAGAACACTGAAGCTTTCTTT	CASSLNPENTEAFF
NA	TRBV19	NA	TRBJ1-6	TGTGCCAGTAGTATAGCTGAGGTGTTGGATTCACCCCTCCACTTT	CASSIAEVLDSPLHF
NA	TRBV7-9	NA	TRBJ2-7	TGTGCCAGCAGTCCCGGACAACACTTTTCCTACGAGCAGTACTTC	CASSPGQHFSYEQYF
NA	TRBV7-6	many	TRBJ2-7	TGTGCCAGCAGCTTAGAGTCCTTGTACGAGCAGTACTTC	CASSLESLYEQYF
NA	TRBV9	few	TRBJ2-1	TGTGCCAGCAGCGTAGGGGGGGCCAGATACAATGAGCAGTTCTTC	CASSVGGARYNEQFF
NA	TRBV29-1	many	TRBJ1-2	TGCAGCGTTGGGCCTATAAGTAGTGGCTACACCTTC	CSVGPISSGYTF
NA	TRBV3-1	many	TRBJ2-1	TGTGCCAGCAGCCAAGATAGAGGCCCCGGGCAGTTCTTC	CASSQDRGPGQFF
NA	TRBV29-1	many	TRBJ2-5	TGCAGCGTTGAAGTCAACAGAAACCAAGAGACCCAGTACTTC	CSVEVNRNQETQYF
NA	TRBV11-1	many	TRBJ1-1	TGTGCCAGCAGCGTAACTACAGGGAACACTGAAGCTTTCTTT	CASSVTTGNTEAFF
NA	TRBV10-2	NA	TRBJ1-1	TGCGCCAGCAGTGGACCTAAAGCTTTCTTT	CASSGPKAFF
NA	TRBV9	many	TRBJ2-1	TGTGCCAGCAGCGACAACGTACTCTCCAATGAGCAGTTCTTC	CASSDNVLSNEQFF
TRBD1	TRBV12-3/TRBV12-4	NA	TRBJ1-2	TGTGCCAGCAGCGAATCCGGGACAGGGGGCTTCAATGGCTACACCTTC	CASSESGTGGFNGYTF
NA	TRBV29-1	NA	TRBJ1-1	TGCAGCGTTGAGAAGGGACCAAACACTGAAGCTTTCTTT	CSVEKGPNTEAFF
NA	TRBV6-5	NA	TRBJ1-5	TGTGCCAGCAGTTACTCGTTTGACTCTAAAGATCAGCCCCAGCATTTT	CASSYSFDSKDQPQHF
NA	TRBV18	NA	TRBJ2-1	TGTGCCAGCTCACCACCAGGACGTTCCTACAATGAGCAGTTCTTC	CASSPPGRSYNEQFF
NA	TRBV24-1	few	TRBJ2-5	TGTGCCACCAGTGATTCTGGCCAAGAGACCCAGTACTTC	CATSDSGQETQYF
TRBD2	TRBV3-1	NA	TRBJ2-3	TGTGCCAGCAGCCCGAAGCGGGGGGGCCTGGATACGCAGTATTTT	CASSPKRGGLDTQYF
NA	TRBV24-1	NA	TRBJ1-1	TGTGCCACCAGTTTGAACACTGAAGCTTTCTTT	CATSLNTEAFF
TRBD1	TRBV2	few	TRBJ2-6	TGTGCCAGCAGTGATCACCAGGGGGTCGGGGCCAACGTCCTGACTTTC	CASSDHQGVGANVLTF
NA	TRBV15	many	TRBJ2-5	TGTGCCACCAGCAGAGACGGTTATGCGCAAGAGACCCAGTACTTC	CATSRDGYAQETQYF
NA	TRBV7-9	NA	TRBJ2-7	TGTGCCAGCAGCCCCGCGGGGGCAGGGATCACCTACGAGCAGTACTTC	CASSPAGAGITYEQYF
NA	TRBV5-1	NA	TRBJ1-5	TGCGCCAGCAGCATTGCAGGGGCGGATCAGCCCCAGCATTTT	CASSIAGADQPQHF
NA	TRBV5-1	NA	TRBJ2-7	TGCGCCAGCAGCCCGGTGGCCAGCATAAGCTCCTACGAGCAGTACTTC	CASSPVASISSYEQYF
TRBD2	TRBV7-8	many	TRBJ2-5	TGTGCCAGCAGCTTAGTAGCGGGGGGCTATGAGACCCAGTACTTC	CASSLVAGGYETQYF
TRBD2	TRBV9	many	TRBJ2-1	TGTGCCAGCAGCGGGGATAAATTGTGGGGACTACCCTCCTACAATGAGCAGTTCTTC	CASSGDKLWGLPSYNEQFF
TRBD1	TRBV9	many	TRBJ2-3	TGTGCCAGCAGCGTAGAGGTTGGGTGGACAGGGGGGGCAGATACGCAGTATTTT	CASSVEVGWTGGADTQYF